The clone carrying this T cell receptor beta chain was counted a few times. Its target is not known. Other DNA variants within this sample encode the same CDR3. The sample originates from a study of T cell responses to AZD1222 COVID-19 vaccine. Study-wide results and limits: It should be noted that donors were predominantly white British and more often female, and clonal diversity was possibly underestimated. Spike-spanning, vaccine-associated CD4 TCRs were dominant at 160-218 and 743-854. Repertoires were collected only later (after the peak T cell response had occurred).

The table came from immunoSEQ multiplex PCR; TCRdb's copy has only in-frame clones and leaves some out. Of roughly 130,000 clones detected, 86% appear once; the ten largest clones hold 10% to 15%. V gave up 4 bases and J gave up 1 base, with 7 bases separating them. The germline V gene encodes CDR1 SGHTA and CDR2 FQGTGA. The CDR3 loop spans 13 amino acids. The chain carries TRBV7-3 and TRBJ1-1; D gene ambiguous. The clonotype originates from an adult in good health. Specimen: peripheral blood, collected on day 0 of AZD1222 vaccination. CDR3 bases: TGTGCCAGCAGCTCCGGACCGAACACTGAAGCTTTCTTT. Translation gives CASSSGPNTEAFF.